The TCR beta chain described here comes from a study of blood T cell repertoires in COVID-19. Assignment of participants to cohorts was predicated upon participant-reported clinical history. Under the authors' procedure: Scientists estimated how many nucleated cells there were by amplifying reference gene primers. Some clones are missing from TCRdb's copy, which holds only in-frame ones; the method was immunoSEQ multiplex PCR. That table furnishes V, J and clone size, whereas the DNA furnished D and trimming. The top ten clones hold 1.7% of a sample with around 400,000 clones, under 90% of them seen once. The CDR3 runs 14 residues. Between the trimmed V and J ends, which lost 5 bases and 0 bases, there was a span of 8 bases. Germline V gene data show CDR1 as LGHNA and CDR2 as YNFKEQ.

V gene TRBV4-2 combines with J gene TRBJ2-1; D unclear. The TCR sequence derives from a woman younger than 45 who had recovered from COVID-19. Sequencing was done on a sample of PBMCs or T cells enriched from blood (not recorded which). The CDR3 here is CASSSSPSYNEQFF. DNA of the CDR3: TGTGCCAGCAGCTCCTCTCCCTCCTACAATGAGCAGTTCTTC.